The rows below give T cell receptor beta chains drawn from one sample of a study of spatial heterogeneity in lung cancer. Each CDR3 protein gets one entry after TCRdb re-called the 5' RACE reads with MiXCR. In the table there are approximately 5,000 distinct CDR3 sequences, roughly 22% of which are singletons. The starting material was lung tumor tissue, obtained at surgery. These receptor sequences come from a male donor with early-stage non-small cell lung cancer. The conserved cysteine and the conserved F or W are not part of the CDR3 here. Fields, in order: J gene, V gene, CDR3 length, CDR3 protein.

TRBJ2-7 | TRBV30 | 9 | AWSKTYEQY
TRBJ1-1 | TRBV9 | 11 | ASSGTGMTEAF
TRBJ2-3 | TRBV7-9 | 15 | ASSLGAILAGADTQY
TRBJ1-5 | TRBV18 | 17 | ASSPSPGQGGYSNQPQH
TRBJ1-6 | TRBV28 | 10 | ASSLLPSPLH
TRBJ1-1 | TRBV7-8 | 11 | VSRLTADTEAF
TRBJ2-5 | TRBV29-1 | 10 | SAKVGSETQY
TRBJ2-1 | TRBV15 | 12 | ATSSGTTDNEQF
TRBJ2-2 | TRBV13 | 15 | ASSADPDSTNTGELF
TRBJ2-3 | TRBV6-4 | 11 | ASSAPNTDTQY
TRBJ2-7 | TRBV27 | 11 | ASSPLSSYEQY
TRBJ2-5 | TRBV12-3/TRBV12-4 | 12 | ASSQLAGDETQY
TRBJ2-7 | TRBV27 | 12 | ASRVNRDSYEQY
TRBJ2-3 | TRBV9 | 12 | ASSASGRADTQY